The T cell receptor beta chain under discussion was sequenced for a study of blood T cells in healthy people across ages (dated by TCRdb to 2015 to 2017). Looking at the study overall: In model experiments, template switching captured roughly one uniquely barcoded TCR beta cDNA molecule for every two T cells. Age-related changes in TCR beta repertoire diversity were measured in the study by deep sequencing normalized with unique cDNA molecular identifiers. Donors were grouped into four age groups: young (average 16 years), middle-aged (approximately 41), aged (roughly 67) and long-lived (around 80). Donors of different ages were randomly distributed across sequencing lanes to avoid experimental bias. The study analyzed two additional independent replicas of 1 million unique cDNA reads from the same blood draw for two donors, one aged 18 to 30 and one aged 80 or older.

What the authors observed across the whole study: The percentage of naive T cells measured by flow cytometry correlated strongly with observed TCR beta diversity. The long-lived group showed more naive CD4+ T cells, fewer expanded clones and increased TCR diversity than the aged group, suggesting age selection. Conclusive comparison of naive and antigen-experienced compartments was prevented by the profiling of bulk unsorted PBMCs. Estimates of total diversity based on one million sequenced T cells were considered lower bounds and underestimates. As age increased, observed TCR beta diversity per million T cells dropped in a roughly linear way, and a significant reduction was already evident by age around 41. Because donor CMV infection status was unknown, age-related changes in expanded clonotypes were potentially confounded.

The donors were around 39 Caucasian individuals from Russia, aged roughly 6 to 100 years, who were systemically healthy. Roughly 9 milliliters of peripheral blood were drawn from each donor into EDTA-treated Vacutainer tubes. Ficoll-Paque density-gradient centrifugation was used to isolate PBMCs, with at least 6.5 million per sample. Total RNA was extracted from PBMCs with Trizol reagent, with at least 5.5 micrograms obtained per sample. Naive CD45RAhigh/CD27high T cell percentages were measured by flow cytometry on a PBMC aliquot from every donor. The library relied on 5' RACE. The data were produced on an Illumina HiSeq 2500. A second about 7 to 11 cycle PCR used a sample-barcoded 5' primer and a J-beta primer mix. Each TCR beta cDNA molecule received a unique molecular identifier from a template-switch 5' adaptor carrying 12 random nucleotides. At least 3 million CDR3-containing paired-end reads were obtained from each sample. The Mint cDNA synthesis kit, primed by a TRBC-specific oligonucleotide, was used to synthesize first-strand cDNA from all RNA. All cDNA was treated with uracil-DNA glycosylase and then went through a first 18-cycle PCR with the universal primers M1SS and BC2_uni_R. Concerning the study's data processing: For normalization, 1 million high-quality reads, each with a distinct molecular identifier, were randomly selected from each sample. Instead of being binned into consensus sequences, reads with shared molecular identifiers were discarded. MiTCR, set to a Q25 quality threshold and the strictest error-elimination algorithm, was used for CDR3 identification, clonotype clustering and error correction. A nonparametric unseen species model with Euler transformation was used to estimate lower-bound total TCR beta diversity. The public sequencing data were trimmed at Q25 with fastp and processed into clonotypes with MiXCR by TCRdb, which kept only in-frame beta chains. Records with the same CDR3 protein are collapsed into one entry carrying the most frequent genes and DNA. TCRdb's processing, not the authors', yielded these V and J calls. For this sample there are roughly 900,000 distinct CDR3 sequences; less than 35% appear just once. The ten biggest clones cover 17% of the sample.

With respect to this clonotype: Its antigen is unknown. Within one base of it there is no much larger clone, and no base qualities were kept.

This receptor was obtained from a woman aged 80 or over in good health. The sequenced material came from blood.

The nucleotides read TGTGCCGGGGACGGGGAAACTGAAGCTTTCTTT. This encodes CAGDGETEAFF. The rearrangement joined TRBV6-1 to TRBJ1-1, and possibly TRBD1, on 5 matching bases. CDR1 and CDR2 (MNHNS, SASEGT) derive from the germline V gene. The CDR3 spans 11 residues, from the cysteine through the phenylalanine. Just CDR3 DNA is preserved here, 33 bases in frame from base 1. The trim is 11 bases for V and 5 bases for J, with a gap of 12 bases between the germline ends.